The 5 T cell receptor beta chains below all came from one sample that was sequenced in a study of regulatory T cells in long-lasting Graves disease. As to time point: persistent/refractory GD, antithyroid drugs over 5 years with positive TRAb. The authors made the TCR library using RNA they extracted from PBMCs. Construction of the TCR beta libraries employed iRepertoire HTBI primers in conjunction with Arm-PCR of CDR3 regions. A single record per CDR3 protein comes from TCRdb applying MiXCR to the multiplex PCR reads. The repertoire has hundreds of thousands of distinct CDR3 sequences, about 20% of them found once; the top ten carry less than 25%. This material consisted of peripheral blood mononuclear cells (PBMCs), taken when the disease was refractory, from a patient treated with antithyroid drugs. Receptors originate from a female donor with Graves disease.

This clonotype has more than one count but fewer than ten. The rearrangement uses TRBV13 and TRBJ2-2; D possibly corresponds to TRBD1 (6 bases). This CDR3 contains 21 residues. Germline values: CDR1 PRHDT, CDR2 FYEKMQ (reference sequence). The V end lost 8 bases, the J end lost 0 bases, and 31 bases lay between the germline ends. CDR3 amino acids: CASGETGPSGLKTANTGELFF. The CDR3 nucleotides read TGTGCCAGCGGAGAAACAGGGCCCTCGGGCTTAAAGACCGCGAACACCGGGGAGCTGTTTTTT.

Regarding this clonotype: The conserved phenylalanine or tryptophan is not found at the CDR3 terminus, so this likely reflects a read error. This chain joins TRBV5-1 and TRBJ1-1; D is unclear. The CDR3 has 15 residues. V was shortened by 6 bases and J by 1 base, with 16 bases between the two germline ends. CDR1 and CDR2 (germline): SGHRS, YFSETQ. The CDR3 bases are TGCGCCAGCACCCTTGAACCCGACGCGAACACTGAAGCTTTCCTT. It codes for CASTLEPDANTEAFL.

V usage is TRBV28 and J usage is TRBJ2-2; possible D gene TRBD2, 6 bases. CDR3 length equals 16 residues. V was clipped by 2 bases and J by 0 bases, with 10 bases between them. CDR1 and CDR2 (germline): MDHEN, SYDVKM. The CDR3 protein is CASSLTGGTNTGELFF. CDR3 coding DNA: TGTGCCAGCAGTTTAACTGGCGGGACGAACACCGGGGAGCTGTTTTTT.

The chain combines TRBV4-1 with TRBJ2-5; 12 nucleotides align to TRBD1. The V segment lost 0 bases and the J segment 7 bases; nucleotides outside the gene matches: 6. The CDR3 is 16 amino acids. Per the germline V gene, CDR1 is MGHRA and CDR2 is YSYEKL. The chain's CDR3 is CASSQDEGQGASTQYF. The DNA of the CDR3 is TGCGCCAGCAGCCAAGATGAGGGACAGGGGGCTTCGACCCAGTACTTC.

The rearrangement joins TRBV11-2 to TRBJ1-4; D is undetermined. CDR3 length: 11 amino acids. CDR1 and CDR2 (germline): SGHAT, FQNNGV. V was clipped by 6 bases and J by 5 bases, with 4 bases between them. The DNA for the CDR3 is TGTGCCAGCAGGGGAAATGAAAAACTGTTTTTT. This sequence encodes CASRGNEKLFF. Complete variable domain (other parts from reference TRBV11-2 and TRBJ1-4): EAGVAQSPRYKIIEKRQSVAFWCNPISGHATLYWYQQILGQGPKLLIQFQNNGVVDDSQLPKDRFSAERLKGVDSTLKIQPAKLEDSAVYLCASRGNEKLFFGSGTQLSVL.